The 2 T cell receptor beta chains in this list originate from one sample, sequenced in a study of shared clonotypes between healthy human individuals. Sequencing was performed with immunoSEQ multiplex PCR; in TCRdb, only in-frame clones are kept and a portion is missing. The sample holds 550,000 to 700,000 clones, 73% seen once. The sequenced sample was memory CD4+ T cells sorted from blood. The subset was: CD45RA-negative fraction. The receptor set was obtained from a young woman in good health.

The gene calls are TRBV25-1 and TRBJ2-1; the D gene is possibly TRBD2 (5 bases). The CDR3 has 16 amino acids. Looked up from germline, CDR1 is MGHDK and CDR2 is SYGVNS. V was clipped by 5 bases and J by 7 bases, with 21 bases between them. The CDR3 loop is CASSSSTVGSDNEQFF. CDR3 DNA: TGTGCCAGCAGTTCATCGACTGTAGGGAGTGATAATGAGCAGTTCTTC.

V and J are TRBV28 and TRBJ1-2; D is possibly TRBD1 (6 bases). CDR3 length: 16 amino acids. Germline lookup yields CDR1 MDHEN and CDR2 SYDVKM. V was clipped by 3 bases and J by 4 bases, with 18 bases between them. CDR3 amino acids: CASSFENPIGGYGYTF. The DNA of the CDR3 is TGTGCCAGCAGTTTTGAAAATCCTATAGGGGGCTATGGCTACACCTTC.